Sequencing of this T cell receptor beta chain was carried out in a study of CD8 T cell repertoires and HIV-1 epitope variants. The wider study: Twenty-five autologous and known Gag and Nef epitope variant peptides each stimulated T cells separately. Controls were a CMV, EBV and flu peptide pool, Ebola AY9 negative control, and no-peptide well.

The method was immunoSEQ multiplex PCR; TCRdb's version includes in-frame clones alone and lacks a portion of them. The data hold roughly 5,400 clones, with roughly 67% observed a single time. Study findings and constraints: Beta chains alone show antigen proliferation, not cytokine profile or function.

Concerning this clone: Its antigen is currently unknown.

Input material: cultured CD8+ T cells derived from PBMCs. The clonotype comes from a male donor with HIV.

The CDR3 coding sequence is TGTGCCAGCAGTCAAACCCAGGGACTAGCGGGAGTCAATGAGCAGTTCTTC. Translating gives CASSQTQGLAGVNEQFF. The chain uses TRBV2 and TRBJ2-1; 14 bases are a match to TRBD2. Trimming took 5 bases from V and 6 from J; bases not matched to a gene: 9. Per the germline V gene, CDR1 is SNHLY and CDR2 is FYNNEI. The CDR3 contains 17 residues.